This T cell receptor (beta chain) originates from a study of CD8 T cells in Susac syndrome. The wider study: Patients with Susac syndrome had blood drawn and were at that point therapy-naive, on corticosteroids, or on intravenous immunoglobulin alone.

CD8+ and CD4+ blood T cells underwent TCR beta sequencing. TEMRA cells were enriched by FACS, while CD8+ and CD4+ T cells were obtained through a negative isolation that was performed magnetically. Random hexamers were used to reverse transcribe an amount of about 0.45 to 1 ug RNA. The authors amplified TCR beta CDR3 across 54 Vbeta and 13 Jbeta using immunoSEQ multiplex PCR. One entry per CDR3 protein, called by TCRdb with MiXCR from the immunoSEQ multiplex PCR reads. Of approximately 120,000 distinct CDR3 sequences listed, 90% to 95% were seen once; the top ten hold around 0.21%. Germline V gene data show CDR1 as SGHVS and CDR2 as FQNEAQ. Trimming stripped 2 bases from V and 3 bases from J, with 7 bases between. The CDR3 runs to 13 residues.

Sequenced sample: CD8+ T cells from PBMCs. This rearrangement joins TRBV7-8 to TRBJ1-1; weak D call: TRBD1 (5 bases). This TCR was sampled from a human donor with Susac syndrome. The CDR3 DNA reads TGTGCCAGCAGCTTACCAGGGTACACTGAAGCTTTCTTT. This gives the protein CASSLPGYTEAFF.